The 23 T cell receptor beta chains presented below share a single source sample, sequenced in a study of T cells expressing NK-cell markers. TCRdb re-called the 5' RACE reads, yielding one record per CDR3 amino acid sequence without DNA. In all, the sample yields about 440,000 distinct CDR3 sequences. The sample taken for sequencing was blood T cells: a sorted CD56 or NKG2C T cell subset, CD4+ or CD8+ T cells, or bulk PBMC T cells (not recorded which). The origin of the receptors is a woman aged 18-69 years in good health.

The rearrangement links TRBV24-1 to TRBJ2-1; TCRdb returns TRBD1, unconfirmable since there is no DNA. This CDR3 spans 13 amino acids. Germline lookup yields CDR1 KGHDR and CDR2 SFDVKD. CDR3 residues: CATSDLRGNEQFF.

This rearrangement joins TRBV4-3 to TRBJ1-4. This CDR3 contains 16 residues. The germline CDR1 and CDR2 sequences are LGHNA and YSLEER. The chain's CDR3 is CASSQDGHPSSEKLFF.

The chain joins TRBV6-6 to TRBJ1-2. CDR3 length: 12 residues. CDR1 and CDR2 from the germline V gene are MNHNY and SVGAGI (reference sequence). This chain's CDR3 is CASSYDRRGYTF.

Frequency places this clonotype as medium-sized (0.01 to 0.1%). This chain connects TRBV12-3 or TRBV12-4 to TRBJ2-1; TCRdb reports TRBD2, a call that lacks DNA to check it against. The CDR3 totals 17 residues. CDR3 loop: CASSLELAGPHSNEQFF.

The chain couples TRBV7-6 to TRBJ1-1. Germline V gene lookup returns CDR1 SGHVS and CDR2 FNYEAQ. The CDR3 has 13 amino acids. The CDR3 protein is CASSLASGTEAFF.

This chain connects TRBV12-3 or TRBV12-4 to TRBJ2-1; absent DNA, TCRdb's TRBD2 call cannot be checked. The CDR3 is 15 residues long. The CDR3 is CASSLTTSGKNEQFF.

The genes are TRBV20-1 and TRBJ1-1. CDR1 and CDR2 from the germline V gene are DFQATT and SNEGSKA (reference sequence). This CDR3 region has 14 residues. CDR3 sequence reads: CSAQPTAMNTEAFF.

The chain joins TRBV15 to TRBJ2-1; the D call from TCRdb, TRBD1, cannot be confirmed without DNA. In germline, CDR1 is LNHNV, CDR2 YYDKDF (reference sequence). This CDR3 contains 18 residues. CDR3 region: CATSREGTGRSSYNEQFF.

The V and J genes are TRBV28 and TRBJ2-1; TCRdb's D gene call, TRBD2, goes unchecked for lack of DNA. In germline, CDR1 is MDHEN, CDR2 SYDVKM. There are 16 residues in the CDR3. The CDR3 is CASSFGLAGGVNEQFF. The whole variable domain, remainder taken from reference TRBV28 and TRBJ2-1, is DVKVTQSSRYLVKRTGEKVFLECVQDMDHENMFWYRQDPGLGLRLIYFSYDVKMKEKGDIPEGYSVSREKKERFSLILESASTNQTSMYLCASSFGLAGGVNEQFFGPGTRLTVL.

The chain couples TRBV29-1 to TRBJ1-4; the TCRdb D gene call, TRBD1, has no DNA to confirm it. The CDR3 covers 13 residues. Germline V gives CDR1 SQVTM, CDR2 ANQGSEA. CDR3 region: CSARTPLGEKLFF.

This rearrangement joins TRBV7-3 to TRBJ2-1. CDR3 size: 16 residues. Per germline, CDR1 SGHTA and CDR2 FQGTGA. The CDR3 protein is CASSHLTKSSYNEQFF.

CDR3 amino acids: CASSLHTRFGTSGETQYF. The gene calls are TRBV11-1 and TRBJ2-5; TCRdb names TRBD2, which stays unverified in the absence of DNA. The germline gives CDR1 SGHAT, CDR2 FQDESV (reference sequence). CDR3 length equals 18 residues.

CDR3 loop: CATSDPTSGGDNEQFF. The chain joins TRBV24-1 to TRBJ2-1; the D gene TCRdb calls, TRBD2, cannot be checked with no DNA. Germline V gene data show CDR1 as KGHDR and CDR2 as SFDVKD. The CDR3 is 16 amino acids.

The chain couples TRBV24-1 to TRBJ1-5; TCRdb names TRBD1, which stays unverified in the absence of DNA. Germline V gives CDR1 KGHDR, CDR2 SFDVKD. The CDR3 is 14 residues long. CDR3 in amino acids: CATSGSTGKQPQHF.

The chain links TRBV11-1 to TRBJ2-3; the TRBD2 assignment by TCRdb is unverifiable without DNA. Germline V lookup: CDR1 SGHAT, CDR2 FQDESV (reference sequence). This CDR3 comprises 16 residues. CDR3: CASSPRRGTRGDTQYF.

The J gene is TRBJ1-6, the V gene TRBV21-1; no DNA is available, so the TRBD1 call from TCRdb remains unchecked. TRBV21-1 is shown as a pseudogene. The CDR3 sequence is 17 residues long. CDR3 sequence: CASSKPTTAYYNSPLHF.

This rearrangement joins TRBV25-1 to TRBJ2-3; there is no DNA to check the TCRdb D call of TRBD1. Germline loops: CDR1 MGHDK, CDR2 SYGVNS. The CDR3 runs 15 residues. The CDR3 loop is CASRNEDRDTDTQYF. The whole variable domain, remainder taken from reference TRBV25-1 and TRBJ2-3, is EADIYQTPRYLVIGTGKKITLECSQTMGHDKMYWYQQDPGMELHLIHYSYGVNSTEKGDLSSESTVSRIRTEHFPLTLESARPSHTSQYLCASRNEDRDTDTQYFGPGTRLTVL.

The chain is built from TRBV29-1 and TRBJ1-2; the D gene TCRdb calls, TRBD1, cannot be checked with no DNA. CDR1 and CDR2 from the germline V gene are SQVTM and ANQGSEA. The CDR3 extends over 13 amino acids. This CDR3 reads CSVEEPGEYGYTF.

The chain employs TRBV12-3 or TRBV12-4 and TRBJ1-1; the D gene TCRdb calls, TRBD1, cannot be checked with no DNA. The CDR3 length is 14 residues. This chain's CDR3 is CASSLEGTGRIAFF.

The J gene is TRBJ2-3, the V gene TRBV4-3. The CDR3 has 14 residues. Germline lookup yields CDR1 LGHNA and CDR2 YSLEER. CDR3 residues: CASSPSRGTDTQYF.

The chain couples TRBV12-3 or TRBV12-4 to TRBJ2-5. CDR3 size: 13 residues. The CDR3 reads CASSLSGQETQYF.

This chain connects TRBV20-1 to TRBJ2-1; checking the TCRdb D call of TRBD1 is not possible without DNA. The CDR3 consists of 13 residues. CDR1 and CDR2 from the germline V gene are DFQATT and SNEGSKA (reference sequence). The CDR3 here is CSAPPSTGREQFF.

The V and J genes are TRBV24-1 and TRBJ2-2; TCRdb proposes TRBD1, but this gene call is untestable without DNA. Germline-derived CDR1 and CDR2 are KGHDR and SFDVKD. The CDR3 has 16 residues. The CDR3 here is CATSDLRGARTGELFF.